Detailed here is one T cell receptor (beta chain). What it binds is unknown. The entry originates in a study of beta chain features in type 1 diabetes. Study-wide context: Healthy donors resembled patients in age, gender and cell yields. Sorted cells from all samples, numbering about 100,000,000, were examined. General study findings and limits: Cells with high TCR expression could be over-represented by cDNA sequencing. The naive, central memory and Treg TCRB repertoires of patients appeared to be more similar to one another than those of healthy donors. The study found moderately but significantly shorter TCRB CDR3s in all four CD4+ subsets of Type 1 diabetes patients.

The isolated RNA, all of it, was reverse transcribed, so expressed TCRB transcripts were what got sequenced. Sequencing was performed with immunoSEQ multiplex PCR; in TCRdb, only in-frame clones are kept and a portion is missing. The top ten clones hold about 0.7% of a sample with 100,000 to 150,000 clones, around 9% of them seen once. The ends were cut back, 0 bases at V and 8 bases at J, with 15 bases in the middle. Per germline, CDR1 SGHNT and CDR2 YYREEE (reference sequence). This CDR3 is built from 15 residues. This clonotype originated in a young man with type 1 diabetes. Specimen: central memory CD4+ T cells from blood. V gene TRBV5-4 combines with J gene TRBJ2-1; the D is unclear. The CDR3 DNA sequence: TGTGCCAGCAGCTTGGGGGCCACCCTGGCAGATGAGCAGTTCTTC. It encodes CASSLGATLADEQFF.